This T cell receptor (beta chain) was profiled in a study of Graves' ophthalmopathy and Graves' hyperthyroidism. The sequenced template was RNA, covering the TCR beta CDR3 region. Scientists carried out first-round RT-PCR using HTBI primers and then a second-round multiplex PCR. Via MiXCR, TCRdb re-called the multiplex PCR reads, giving one row per CDR3 protein. The sample lists approximately 500,000 distinct CDR3 sequences, roughly 14% occurring once. Study outcomes and limitations: Using 13 signatures, a model distinguished ophthalmopathy from stable hyperthyroidism, reaching roughly 90% sensitivity and roughly 80% specificity.

This clonotype has more than one count but fewer than ten. The antigen is undetermined. Between the trimmed V and J ends, which lost 3 bases and 5 bases, there was a span of 17 bases. Germline CDR1 SGDLS, CDR2 YYNGEE. The CDR3 is 15 amino acids. The source of this sequence is a woman in her 30s with Graves' ophthalmopathy. Specimen: blood. The V call is TRBV9, the J call TRBJ2-5; D may be TRBD1 (6 bases). The CDR3 loop is CASSAGTPSRETQYF. CDR3 DNA: TGTGCCAGCAGCGCCGGGACACCCTCACGGGAGACCCAGTACTTC.